Here is one TCR beta chain with its context. The sample comes from a study of blood T cell repertoires in COVID-19. For the study at large: The United States, Italy and Spain were the sources of the acute and convalescent COVID-19 samples. The analysed material was cDNA or gDNA that came from T cells, B-cell-depleted T cells, or PBMCs.

Seattle patient enrollment occurred during active infection, with longitudinal follow-up thereafter. Per the original data handling: Reference gene primer amplification yielded estimated nucleated cell counts. TCRdb's table, derived via immunoSEQ multiplex PCR, lists solely in-frame clones and lacks some. From that table come the V and J calls and clone size; the DNA was used to work out D and trimming. Counted here are around 310,000 clones, around 89% occurring once; the ten biggest clones make up around 0.97%. The receptor was isolated from a woman between 40 and 50 years old with COVID-19, enrolled during active disease. Sequencing was performed on peripheral blood.

In DNA, the CDR3 is TGTGCCAGCAGTCCGGGACAGGGACGGGAAAAACTGTTTTTT. Translation gives CASSPGQGREKLFF. V is TRBV28 and J is TRBJ1-4, with 9 bases identical to TRBD1. The CDR3 totals 14 residues. Germline CDR1 is MDHEN and CDR2 is SYDVKM. Losses at the gene ends were 5 bases for V and 8 bases for J; bases not matched to a gene: 6.